What follows describes a single T cell receptor (beta chain). This clonotype has more than one count but fewer than ten. Its cognate antigen has yet to be identified. Base qualities are missing; no much larger clone stands one base away. Reading the label with the study, this specimen's time point is: newly diagnosed GD, antithyroid drugs for less than 3 months. For both TCR sequencing and RNA sequencing, RNA was extracted from PBMCs in TRIzol. Graves' disease was diagnosed according to American Thyroid Association guidelines. Patients were recruited from an endocrinology department in Xi'an, China. Each patient gave 9 to 10 milliliters of peripheral blood, collected in an EDTA anticoagulant tube. Ficoll Paque Plus density gradient separation was used to isolate PBMCs, and no further T cell sorting was performed. RNA quality was checked with an Agilent 2100 Bioanalyzer and agarose gel, and concentration with a NanoDrop 2000.

This entry is derived from a study of regulatory T cells in long-lasting Graves disease (dated by TCRdb to about 2021). About the full investigation: Antithyroid drugs had been taken for less than 3 months by newly diagnosed Graves' disease patients. Persistent Graves' disease patients were compared with newly diagnosed Graves' disease patients by peripheral blood TCR sequencing and RNA sequencing. The study was conducted in China and was registered as a clinical trial. A total of some 35 samples underwent TCR sequencing, from about 13 patients with persistent Graves' disease and 20 patients with newly diagnosed Graves' disease.

Beyond this particular receptor, the publication reports: Because the primary lesion, thyroid tissue, could not be accessed, the study looked at peripheral blood alone. The authors acknowledged the small sample size as a limitation that may reduce accuracy. Persistent disease showed preferential use of TRBV28, TRBJ1-2 and TRBJ2-5, whereas newly diagnosed disease favored TRBV20-1 and TRBJ2-1. Only the TCR beta chain was sequenced and analyzed. Patients with persistent disease shared more public clonotypes (around 2,500) than newly diagnosed patients did (around 930). Persistent Graves' disease patients showed lower TCR Shannon entropy and fewer highly expanded clones than newly diagnosed patients, suggesting clonal expansion.

Library generation was performed with multiplex PCR. Sequencing took place on an Illumina HiSeq 4000. iRepertoire HTBI primers and Arm-PCR amplification of CDR3 regions were used to construct TCR beta libraries. Before sequencing, the PCR products went through gel purification. On the authors' methods: Gene usage analysis of CDR3 amino acid clonotypes used the roughly 62 TRBV and approximately 13 TRBJ segments found across samples. COPE and FqMerger were used to merge the filtered high-quality paired reads into contigs. BLAST was used to align contigs to the IMGT TRBV, TRBD and TRBJ reference genes, and CDR3 was defined following IMGT. Any clonotype with a frequency above 0.1% was counted as a highly expanded clone. Shannon entropy served as the measure of repertoire diversity, while the Gini coefficient captured V-J evenness. A clonotype was considered public if more than one individual shared it. The public reads were reanalyzed by TCRdb: fastp trimming at Q25, MiXCR alignment, in-frame beta chains only. CDR3 protein duplicates are merged, each entry listing the most common genes and DNA. TCRdb, not the original authors, processed these V and J calls. This sample lists about 470,000 distinct CDR3 sequences; 14% to 15% were detected once. The ten largest account for about a sixth of the sample.

From the cysteine up to the phenylalanine, the CDR3 has a length of 16 residues. The kept DNA is CDR3 alone, 48 bases in frame from the first base. V and J are trimmed by 4 bases and 5 bases, and the gene matches miss 9 bases of the junction. CDR1 and CDR2, per the germline V gene, are SGHRS and YFSETQ. The sample also formed part of further work on T cells in Graves' hyperthyroidism and ophthalmopathy. That second publication adds: Stable Graves' hyperthyroidism was defined as no progression to ophthalmopathy during 18 months of follow-up. Hyperthyroidism patients were aged 18 to 65 years and newly diagnosed, with disease duration of less than 2 months. The study excluded patients with uncontrolled infections, other autoimmune diseases, pregnancy or lactation. Diagnoses relied on clinical symptoms, serum thyroxine and TRAb, thyroid ultrasound and orbital computed tomography. The TCR CDR3 was subjected to a first round of RT-PCR using the HTBI primer set and the Qiagen OneStep RT-PCR kit. Most expanded thyroid clonotypes (frequency above 0.001) were also detected in blood, suggesting blood repertoires may reflect thyroid immune responses. A 13 V-J signature model separated ophthalmopathy from stable hyperthyroidism, with over 85% sensitivity and 81.08% specificity in cross-validation and 80%/75% in testing. During validation, the model predicted progression to ophthalmopathy a median of approximately 6 months ahead of onset, with approximately 70% sensitivity and about 72% specificity. TCR V-J signatures able to tell the groups apart were searched for in a discovery cohort of more than 90 patients, of whom fewer than 45 had Graves' ophthalmopathy and about 60 had stable Graves' hyperthyroidism. An independent validation cohort of about 19 hyperthyroidism patients and approximately 17 patients who later progressed to ophthalmopathy tested prospective prediction of ophthalmopathy. The approximately 90 discovery patients were randomly split 7:3 into training and test sets. Thyroid tissue and blood T-cell repertoires from roughly six Graves' hyperthyroidism patients were also compared in the study. Once sampling was done, hyperthyroidism patients were given methimazole at a starting dose of 30 mg daily, whereas ophthalmopathy patients were given high-dose intravenous methylprednisolone. The libraries were constructed in a second round of multiplex PCR and then size-selected and purified. The libraries were sequenced on an Illumina HiSeq2000 using paired-end 100 bp reads. SOAPnuke was used to process the raw data, with reads discarded if the reads contained adapters or uncalled bases, had a mean Phred below 15, or lacked an exact constant-primer or identifier match. COPE v1.2.5 was used to merge the high-quality paired reads, and each unique nucleotide sequence was defined as a clonotype. Clonotypes were aligned to IMGT TRBV, TRBD and TRBJ reference segments using MiTCR v1.1. Only V-J combinations with frequency above 0.0001, covering 99.2% of repertoires, were analysed. The TCS score was defined as F50 (clonal expansion) divided by E x V (chaos), with BLOSUM62-based TCRdist calculated between CDR3 peptides within each V-J. Welch's t-statistics and random forest reduced 450 to 600 V-J features to 10 to 15, which were used in a naive Bayes classifier (R e1071). No statistical method was used to set the sample size in advance, and investigators knew the group allocation. According to the paper, TCR Vbeta CDR3 sequencing was carried out on over 130 peripheral blood samples, which came from 40 to 45 ophthalmopathy, 75 to 80 hyperthyroidism and approximately 17 progressor patients.

The sequence links TRBV5-1 to TRBJ2-1; 10 bases in between match TRBD2. The sequence was collected from a woman aged 25 to 39 with Graves disease. Donor details come from another sample of the same person, matched by shared clones. Sequenced here: peripheral blood mononuclear cells (PBMCs), sampled at new diagnosis, from a patient treated with antithyroid drugs. In nucleotide form, the sequence is TGCGCCAGCAGCCTTCCTAGCGGGAGACTGGACAATGAGCAGTTCTTC. Translated, this is CASSLPSGRLDNEQFF.